The next 7 T cell receptor beta chains were all read from a single sample in a study of T cells after posttransplantation cyclophosphamide (TCRdb year 2016). The treatment or condition label here, explained by the study, means: high-dose cyclophosphamide on days +3 and +4 as single-agent GVHD prophylaxis. PTCy patients received busulfan and fludarabine conditioning, a related or unrelated marrow graft, and cyclophosphamide on days +3 and +4. The library relied on the immunoSEQ multiplex PCR assay. Not all clones reach the TCRdb copy of this immuneACCESS table, which keeps in-frame sequences only. Checked studies attribute under half of the gap to unresolved V genes and leave the rest unexplained. This sample comprises roughly 42,000 clones, around 91% of them detected only once. 2% to 3% of the sample is taken by the ten largest. The sample was PBMCs, taken around 60 days after allogeneic stem cell transplant with posttransplant cyclophosphamide. Receptors originate from a male patient between 55 and 70 years old who received an allogeneic stem cell transplant from a related donor and was CMV-positive. In patients who had a transplant, some T cells may come from the graft donor.

The genes are TRBV6-5 and TRBJ1-2, with D maybe TRBD1 (6 bases). The CDR3 runs to 14 residues. CDR1 MNHEY and CDR2 SVGAGI come from the germline V gene. V lost 6 bases and J lost 0, with 11 bases in between. CDR3 protein: CASSRQGTNYGYTF. The DNA of the CDR3 is TGTGCCAGCAGCCGCCAGGGGACTAACTATGGCTACACCTTC.

The gene calls are TRBV2 and TRBJ2-1; 9 nucleotides match TRBD2. The CDR3 spans 15 residues. Per germline, CDR1 SNHLY and CDR2 FYNNEI. J lost 2 bases, V lost 8 bases, and 7 bases had no gene match. The CDR3 DNA follows: TGTGCCAGCCTTCAGGGCGGGGGGGCCTACAATGAGCAGTTCTTC. It is translated as CASLQGGGAYNEQFF.

The chain is built from TRBV7-8 and TRBJ2-1; D is uncertain. This CDR3 spans 12 amino acids. Germline V gene sequence: CDR1 SGHVS, CDR2 FQNEAQ. Trimming shortened V by 3 bases and J by 6 bases, and 6 bases separated the two germline ends. The CDR3 spells CASSFSLNEQFF. The CDR3 coding sequence is TGTGCCAGCAGCTTTTCCCTCAATGAGCAGTTCTTC.

The CDR3 nucleotides read TGTGCCACCGCCTCGGGGCAGGGGTATGGCTACACCTTC. Translation: CATASGQGYGYTF. The V gene is TRBV15, the J gene TRBJ1-2; a possible D gene is TRBD1 (6 bases). Trimming stripped 8 bases from V and 5 bases from J, with 15 bases between. This CDR3 contains 13 residues. Germline CDR1 and CDR2: LNHNV and YYDKDF (reference sequence).

A few counts support this clone. The chain employs TRBV5-1 and TRBJ1-1, with D perhaps TRBD1 (5 bases). In germline, CDR1 is SGHRS, CDR2 YFSETQ. V was pared by 7 bases and J by 4 bases, with 17 bases between. The CDR3 consists of 14 residues. CDR3 amino acids: CASESGSGGTEAFF. The DNA for the CDR3 is TGCGCCAGCGAAAGCGGTTCGGGGGGCACTGAAGCTTTCTTT.

The chain combines TRBV11-2 with TRBJ1-1, with no clear D. Trimming removed 4 bases at V and 0 bases at J, with 6 bases between. This CDR3 region has 13 residues. The germline V gene encodes CDR1 SGHAT and CDR2 FQNNGV. Written as DNA, the CDR3 is TGTGCCAGCAGCTGGTCAGTGAACACTGAAGCTTTCTTT. Translation: CASSWSVNTEAFF.

The chain recombines TRBV7-9 with TRBJ2-7, with D possibly TRBD2 on 6 matching bases. V was trimmed by 1 base and J by 3 bases, leaving 19 bases between them. This CDR3 has 17 residues. Per the germline V gene, CDR1 is SEHNR and CDR2 is FQNEAQ (reference sequence). This chain's CDR3 is CASSLGGDGWVFYEQYF. The CDR3 DNA sequence: TGTGCCAGCAGCTTAGGCGGGGACGGCTGGGTATTCTACGAGCAGTACTTC.